This TCR beta chain was sequenced during a study of blood T cell repertoires in COVID-19. Looking at the study overall: The analysed material was cDNA or gDNA that came from T cells, B-cell-depleted T cells, or PBMCs.

How the authors handled the data: Estimation of nucleated cell counts was performed using reference gene primer amplification. Data came from immunoSEQ multiplex PCR; TCRdb stores just in-frame clones and leaves some out. V and J calls and clone size are those listed in that table; D and trimming were worked out from the DNA. The data hold hundreds of thousands of clones, with approximately 91% observed a single time. CDR1 and CDR2 (germline): MGHRA, YSYEKL. Trimming shortened V by 2 bases and J by 6 bases, and 17 bases separated the two germline ends. The CDR3 extends over 16 amino acids. Sequencing input: peripheral blood. The V call is TRBV4-1, the J call TRBJ1-5; perhaps TRBD1 as D (6 bases). This clonotype was obtained from a woman aged 40 to 50 who had recovered from COVID-19. In nucleotides, the CDR3 is TGCGCCAGCAGCCAATTTCAGGGGTCCGTTCCTCAGCCCCAGCATTTT. Encoded protein: CASSQFQGSVPQPQHF.